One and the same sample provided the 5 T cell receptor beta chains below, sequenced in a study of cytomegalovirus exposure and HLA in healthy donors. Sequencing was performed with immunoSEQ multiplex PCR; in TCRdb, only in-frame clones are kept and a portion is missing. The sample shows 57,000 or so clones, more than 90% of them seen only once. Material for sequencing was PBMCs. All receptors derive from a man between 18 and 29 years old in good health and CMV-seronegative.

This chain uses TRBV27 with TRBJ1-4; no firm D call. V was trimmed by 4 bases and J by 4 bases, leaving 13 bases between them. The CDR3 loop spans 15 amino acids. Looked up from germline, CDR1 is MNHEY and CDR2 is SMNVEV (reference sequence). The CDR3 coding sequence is TGTGCCAGCAGTTCCGGGGTCCCCTTTAATGAAAAACTGTTTTTT. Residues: CASSSGVPFNEKLFF.

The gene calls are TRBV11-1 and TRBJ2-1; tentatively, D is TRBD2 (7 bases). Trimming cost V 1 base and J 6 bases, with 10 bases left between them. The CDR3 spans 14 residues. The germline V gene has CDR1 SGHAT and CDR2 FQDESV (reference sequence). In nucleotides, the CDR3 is TGTGCCAGCAGCTTAGAGAGGGGGGGCAATGAGCAGTTCTTC. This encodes CASSLERGGNEQFF. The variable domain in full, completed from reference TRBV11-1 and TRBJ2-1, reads EAEVAQSPRYKITEKSQAVAFWCDPISGHATLYWYRQILGQGPELLVQFQDESVVDDSQLPKDRFSAERLKGVDSTLKIQPAELGDSAMYLCASSLERGGNEQFFGPGTRLTVL.

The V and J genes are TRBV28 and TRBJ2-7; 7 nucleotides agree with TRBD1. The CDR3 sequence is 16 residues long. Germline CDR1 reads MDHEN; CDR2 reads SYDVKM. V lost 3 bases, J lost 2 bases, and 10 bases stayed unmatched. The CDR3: CASSFPGGPLPYEQYF. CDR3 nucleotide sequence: TGTGCCAGCAGTTTTCCAGGGGGTCCCTTGCCCTACGAGCAGTACTTC.

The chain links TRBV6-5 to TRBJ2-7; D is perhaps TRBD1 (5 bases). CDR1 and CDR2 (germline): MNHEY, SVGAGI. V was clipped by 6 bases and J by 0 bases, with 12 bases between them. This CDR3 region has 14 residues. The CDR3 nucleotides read TGTGCCAGCAGGACAGTAGTTTCCTCCTACGAGCAGTACTTC. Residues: CASRTVVSSYEQYF.

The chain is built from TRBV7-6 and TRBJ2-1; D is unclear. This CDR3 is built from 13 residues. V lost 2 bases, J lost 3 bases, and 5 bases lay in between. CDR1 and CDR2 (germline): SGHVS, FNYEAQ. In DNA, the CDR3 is TGTGCCAGCAGCTTAAGCCTCTACAATGAGCAGTTCTTC. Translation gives CASSLSLYNEQFF.